Below, 21 T cell receptor beta chains from the same sample are listed, as sequenced in a study of T-cell memory formation after mild COVID-19. TCRdb recomputed calls from the 5' RACE reads with MiXCR, one row per CDR3 protein. The table includes roughly 110,000 distinct CDR3 sequences, about 15% detected once. Sequenced material: PBMCs or a T cell subset sorted from them (not recorded which). The receptors originated from a man younger than 35 who had mild COVID-19 (a few samples of this study predate the infection). Cell type and time point are not known.

This clonotype was seen only a few times. The chain is built from TRBV2 and TRBJ2-7, with 9 bases aligning to TRBD1. V shed 7 bases and J 5 bases; nucleotides not matched to a gene: 9. CDR1 is SNHLY, CDR2 FYNNEI, per germline. The CDR3 spans 14 residues. In DNA, the CDR3 is TGTGCCAGCACCGAGGGACAGGGAAAACACGAGCAGTACGTC. It encodes CASTEGQGKHEQYV.

This chain joins TRBV20-1 and TRBJ1-2; 7 bases match TRBD1. CDR1 and CDR2 (germline): DFQATT, SNEGSKA (reference sequence). This CDR3 has 14 amino acids. V was clipped by 1 base and J by 4 bases; unmatched bases: 6. The CDR3 DNA follows: TGCAGTGCTAGAGTGAACAGGGGACCCTATGGCTACACCTTC. This gives the protein CSARVNRGPYGYTF.

This clonotype has more than one count but fewer than ten. V gene TRBV7-8 combines with J gene TRBJ2-5, with D possibly being TRBD2 (5 bases). Looked up from germline, CDR1 is SGHVS and CDR2 is FQNEAQ. Trimming took 1 base from V and 2 from J, leaving 11 bases between them. This CDR3 comprises 15 residues. CDR3: CASSLVSTGQETQYF. The CDR3 nucleotides read TGTGCCAGCAGCTTAGTCTCTACGGGGCAAGAGACCCAGTACTTC.

The genes are TRBV29-1 and TRBJ2-1; D ambiguous. With 5 bases removed from V and 0 bases from J, the gap between germline ends came to 8 bases. Germline V gene sequence: CDR1 SQVTM, CDR2 ANQGSEA. The CDR3 length is 13 residues. The CDR3 here is CSVWVSSYNEQFF. The CDR3 bases are TGCAGCGTTTGGGTGAGCTCCTACAATGAGCAGTTCTTC.

The rearrangement links TRBV9 to TRBJ2-5; the D gene is possibly TRBD2 (6 bases). The CDR3 contains 14 residues. Germline lookup yields CDR1 SGDLS and CDR2 YYNGEE. V dropped 2 bases and J dropped 5 bases, with 13 bases sitting between them. CDR3 nucleotides: TGTGCCAGCAGCGTCGACGGGACTCGGGAGACCCAGTACTTC. Its translation is CASSVDGTRETQYF.

This clonotype has more than one count but fewer than ten. This chain connects TRBV27 to TRBJ2-7, with 8 bases fitting TRBD1. CDR3 length: 15 amino acids. V shed 5 bases, J shed 7 bases, and the junction held 13 bases outside the gene matches. The germline CDR1 and CDR2 sequences are MNHEY and SMNVEV (reference sequence). CDR3 protein: CASSNYRDRRWEQYF. CDR3 nucleotide sequence: TGTGCCAGCAGTAACTACCGGGACAGGAGGTGGGAGCAGTACTTC.

The V and J genes are TRBV5-1 and TRBJ2-3; the D gene is possibly TRBD2 (6 bases). V was cut by 5 bases and J by 4 bases, with 14 bases left in between. The CDR3 has 14 amino acids. Germline-derived CDR1 and CDR2 are SGHRS and YFSETQ. CDR3 sequence: CASSGGFGADTQYF. In nucleotides, the CDR3 is TGCGCCAGCAGTGGGGGGTTCGGAGCAGATACGCAGTATTTT.

This clonotype showed up just a few times. The chain links TRBV7-9 to TRBJ2-7; 9 bases line up with TRBD1. V was clipped by 8 bases and J by 2 bases; unmatched bases: 10. The CDR3 has 15 amino acids. In germline, CDR1 is SEHNR, CDR2 FQNEAQ (reference sequence). Here the CDR3 DNA reads TGTGCCAGCCCAAGGGACAGGGATGGTCCCTACGAGCAGTACGTC. As protein: CASPRDRDGPYEQYV.

The chain is built from TRBV4-3 and TRBJ1-2, with 11 nucleotides matching TRBD1. The CDR3 covers 14 residues. CDR1 is LGHNA, CDR2 YSLEER, per germline. The J segment lost 5 bases and the V segment lost 5 bases, leaving 4 bases of the junction unmatched. The DNA for the CDR3 is TGCGCCAGCAGCACAGGACAGGGGGCTTATGGCTACACCTTC. Translated: CASSTGQGAYGYTF.

This clonotype has at least ten counts. J is TRBJ1-1 and V is TRBV6-5; 8 nucleotides agree with TRBD1. Germline V gene data show CDR1 as MNHEY and CDR2 as SVGAGI. The CDR3 consists of 16 residues. The trim removed 6 bases at V and 4 bases at J, leaving 13 bases unmatched. For the CDR3, the DNA is TGTGCCAGCAGCGAAACCCTGACAGGGGTAGGCACTGAAGCTTTCTTT. Amino acids: CASSETLTGVGTEAFF.

CDR3 nucleotide sequence: TGCGCCAGCAGCCAAGACAGCAGGGGCAACACCGGGGAGCTGTTTTTT. It yields the protein CASSQDSRGNTGELFF. The chain couples TRBV4-3 to TRBJ2-2; tentative D call: TRBD1 (6 bases). V was cut by 0 bases and J by 2 bases, with 10 bases left in between. The CDR3 covers 16 residues. CDR1 LGHNA and CDR2 YSLEER come from the germline V gene.

This clonotype was counted a few times. The rearrangement joins TRBV6-6 to TRBJ1-1, with TRBD1 as a possible D gene (5 bases). The V and J ends lost 7 bases and 6 bases respectively, with 12 bases between them. The CDR3 spans 12 residues. Germline-derived CDR1 and CDR2 are MNHNY and SVGAGI (reference sequence). The CDR3 bases are TGTGCCAGCATCCAACCGACAGCTGAAGCTTTCTTT. Its translation: CASIQPTAEAFF.

The V and J genes are TRBV7-9 and TRBJ1-6; maybe TRBD1 (5 bases). Trimming cost V 5 bases and J 9 bases, with 14 bases left between them. CDR1 is SEHNR and CDR2 is FQNEAQ in the germline V gene (reference sequence). CDR3 size: 14 residues. CDR3 sequence: CASSRGAGISPLHF. The CDR3 nucleotides are TGTGCCAGCAGCCGTGGGGCAGGAATTTCACCCCTCCACTTT.

This clonotype has just a few counts. The V call is TRBV4-3, the J call TRBJ1-3; the D is unclear. V shed 0 bases and J shed 0 bases, with 9 bases lying between them. Germline assignment: CDR1 LGHNA and CDR2 YSLEER. This CDR3 is 16 amino acids long. CDR3 DNA sequence: TGCGCCAGCAGCCAAGACCCCCGGGGCTCTGGAAACACCATATATTTT. This sequence encodes CASSQDPRGSGNTIYF.

The chain couples TRBV7-9 to TRBJ2-5, with D unclear. CDR1 is SEHNR, CDR2 FQNEAQ, per germline (reference sequence). The germline V and J ends were trimmed by 1 base and 4 bases, with 16 bases remaining between them. The length of the CDR3 is 16 residues. The CDR3 loop is CASSLVGSRPTETQYF. CDR3 DNA: TGTGCCAGCAGCTTAGTGGGCAGCCGACCGACAGAGACCCAGTACTTC.

This clonotype turned up a few times. The chain employs TRBV30 and TRBJ2-3; D is perhaps TRBD2 (6 bases). This CDR3 spans 12 amino acids. Looked up from germline, CDR1 is GTSNPN and CDR2 is SVGIG (reference sequence). The ends were cut back, 5 bases at V and 9 bases at J, with 15 bases in the middle. The CDR3 is CAWRMDYWTQYF. The DNA of the CDR3 is TGTGCCTGGCGAATGGACTATTGGACGCAGTATTTT.

This rearrangement joins TRBV3-1 to TRBJ1-2; TRBD1 is a possible D gene (5 bases). CDR1 and CDR2 (germline): LGHDT, YNNKEL (reference sequence). The CDR3 runs to 16 residues. Deletions cut 0 bases from V and 4 bases from J, with 15 bases between. The chain's CDR3 is CASSQELARGSYGYTF. The CDR3 DNA reads TGTGCCAGCAGCCAAGAGCTGGCCCGGGGGTCCTATGGCTACACCTTC.

As regards this clonotype: Given a much more abundant clone one base away, this may be a read error. The chain has TRBV11-2 and TRBJ2-1; D not resolved. This CDR3 is built from 15 residues. Trimming removed 1 base from V and 5 bases from J, with 12 bases in between. Germline CDR1 reads SGHAT; CDR2 reads FQNNGV. CDR3 sequence (DNA): TGTGCCAGCAGCTTAGGCCACTCGCGGAACAATGAGCAGTTCTTC. As protein: CASSLGHSRNNEQFF.

This clonotype was counted only a few times. This chain links TRBV5-1 with TRBJ1-1; D unresolved. V was trimmed by 7 bases and J by 6 bases, leaving 13 bases between them. The CDR3 totals 12 residues. Germline loops: CDR1 SGHRS, CDR2 YFSETQ. In DNA form, the CDR3 reads TGCGCCAGCCGGCAGGAGTACGCTGAAGCTTTCTTT. The encoded protein is CASRQEYAEAFF.

The chain joins TRBV12-3 or TRBV12-4 to TRBJ2-5; D gene unclear. This CDR3 has 14 residues. Trimming cost V 1 base and J 5 bases, with 11 bases left between them. The CDR3 DNA reads as TGTGCCAGCAGTTTAGTAGACTTCGGGGAGACCCAGTACTTC. Translating gives CASSLVDFGETQYF.

The V gene is TRBV3-1, the J gene TRBJ2-4, with D possibly being TRBD1 (7 bases). Trimming left V 3 bases short and J 3 bases short, with 15 bases between. From germline, CDR1 is LGHDT and CDR2 YNNKEL (reference sequence). The CDR3 spans 16 residues. The CDR3 DNA sequence: TGTGCCAGCAGCCATGTCAGGGGGGCCGGCAAAAACATTCAGTACTTC. Translated: CASSHVRGAGKNIQYF.